This entry lists 29 T cell receptor beta chains sequenced from one sample in a study of T cell responses to AZD1222 COVID-19 vaccine. Data came from immunoSEQ multiplex PCR; TCRdb stores just in-frame clones and leaves some out. The data hold roughly 150,000 clones, with 75% to 90% observed a single time. Source: peripheral blood, taken 28 days after the second AZD1222 dose. All receptors come from an adult who received the AZD1222 COVID-19 vaccine.

The chain has TRBV28 and TRBJ1-4; 8 bases match TRBD1. Germline assignment: CDR1 MDHEN and CDR2 SYDVKM. The CDR3 loop spans 15 amino acids. With V trimmed by 7 bases and J by 7 bases, 11 bases remained unmatched. Here the CDR3 DNA reads TGTGCCAGCAAGCCCAGCGGGACAGGTAGTGAAAAACTGTTTTTT. Translated, it gives CASKPSGTGSEKLFF.

This clone came up once. This rearrangement joins TRBV6-6 to TRBJ2-2; TRBD2 aligns across 12 bases. V lost 5 bases to trimming and J lost 7 bases; unmatched junction nucleotides: 11. This CDR3 spans 17 amino acids. The germline CDR1 and CDR2 sequences are MNHNY and SVGAGI (reference sequence). CDR3 loop: CASSPGLAGNQNGELFF. The CDR3 nucleotides read TGTGCCAGCAGTCCAGGACTAGCGGGAAATCAGAACGGGGAGCTGTTTTTT.

V usage is TRBV5-1 and J usage is TRBJ1-1; possibly TRBD1 for D (6 bases). Looked up from germline, CDR1 is SGHRS and CDR2 is YFSETQ. The ends were cut back, 4 bases at V and 0 bases at J, with 10 bases in the middle. This CDR3 region has 14 residues. The CDR3 bases are TGCGCCAGCAGCCCAAGGACAGTGAACACTGAAGCTTTCTTT. Its translation is CASSPRTVNTEAFF.

This clone has only a few counts. The chain joins TRBV7-3 to TRBJ2-1; no clear D gene. The CDR3 covers 13 residues. Trimming stripped 1 base from V and 0 bases from J, with 1 base between. Germline loops: CDR1 SGHTA, CDR2 FQGTGA. CDR3 coding DNA: TGTGCCAGCAGCTTAAGCTCCTACAATGAGCAGTTCTTC. The encoded protein is CASSLSSYNEQFF.

The chain links TRBV5-1 to TRBJ2-1; TRBD1 aligns across 10 bases. CDR3 length: 15 residues. From germline, CDR1 is SGHRS and CDR2 YFSETQ. Losses at the gene ends were 3 bases for V and 1 base for J; bases not matched to a gene: 1. In DNA, the CDR3 is TGCGCCAGCAGCTGGACAGGGGGATCCTACAATGAGCAGTTCTTC. This codes for CASSWTGGSYNEQFF.

The chain combines TRBV5-4 with TRBJ2-3; tentative D call: TRBD2 (6 bases). The germline V gene encodes CDR1 SGHNT and CDR2 YYREEE (reference sequence). The CDR3 has 15 amino acids. Trimming removed 4 bases at V and 5 bases at J, with 17 bases between. The CDR3 DNA reads TGTGCCAGCAGCCCCCGTCGGGAGTCACAAGATACGCAGTATTTT. This sequence encodes CASSPRRESQDTQYF.

V and J are TRBV21-1 and TRBJ1-4; the table's D gene call, TRBD1, was not cross checked with the DNA. TRBV21-1 represents a pseudogene. CDR3 length: 16 residues. CDR3 in DNA: TGTGCCAGCAGCAAAGCGGGGGACACCGGAGAAGAAAAACTGTTTTTT. This encodes CASSKAGDTGEEKLFF.

The V call is TRBV6-4, the J call TRBJ1-3, with D uncertain. V gave up 6 bases and J gave up 0 bases, with 9 bases separating them. The V gene's germline CDR1 is MRHNA and CDR2 SNTAGT. This CDR3 contains 14 residues. In DNA, the CDR3 is TGTGCCAGCAGACAGCCGATCTCTGGAAACACCATATATTTT. Its translation is CASRQPISGNTIYF.

V gene TRBV7-2 combines with J gene TRBJ2-7; D call uncertain. The CDR3 runs to 14 residues. The V gene lost 5 bases and the J gene lost 3 bases, with 14 bases spanning the gap. Germline CDR1 SGHTA, CDR2 FQGNSA. CDR3 sequence: CASSPTRTNYEQYF. DNA for the CDR3: TGTGCCAGCAGCCCGACCCGTACTAACTACGAGCAGTACTTC.

A single count supports this clone. J is TRBJ1-5 and V is TRBV7-2; D remains ambiguous. The CDR3 length is 12 residues. Germline V CDR1 and CDR2: SGHTA, FQGNSA. V was shortened by 0 bases and J by 8 bases, with 5 bases between the two germline ends. CDR3 residues: CASSLAGKPQHF. Here the CDR3 DNA reads TGTGCCAGCAGCTTAGCAGGGAAGCCCCAGCATTTT.

V gene TRBV28 combines with J gene TRBJ1-4, with D unclear. Germline V lookup: CDR1 MDHEN, CDR2 SYDVKM. The V gene lost 3 bases and the J gene lost 8 bases, with 13 bases spanning the gap. The CDR3 has 14 amino acids. The CDR3 here is CASSLGRAGEKLFF. CDR3 bases: TGTGCCAGCAGTTTGGGGAGGGCCGGGGAAAAACTGTTTTTT.

DNA of the CDR3: TGTGCCAGCAGTCTGGGTTCTTGGGCACGGTGGGCCGGCTCTGGAAACACCATATATTTT. Protein product: CASSLGSWARWAGSGNTIYF. This chain links TRBV6-6 with TRBJ1-3; D is unresolved. CDR3 size: 20 residues. Germline V lookup: CDR1 MNHNY, CDR2 SVGAGI (reference sequence). V dropped 5 bases and J dropped 0 bases, with 26 bases sitting between them.

This clone was found once. J is TRBJ2-3 and V is TRBV30, with 7 bases identical to TRBD1. The CDR3 covers 14 residues. Germline V gene sequence: CDR1 GTSNPN, CDR2 SVGIG (reference sequence). J lost 1 base, V lost 5 bases, and 6 bases had no gene match. The DNA of the CDR3 is TGTGCCTGGTCTGACAGGGCAGGCACAGATACGCAGTATTTT. Translating it yields CAWSDRAGTDTQYF.

The sample holds a few counts of this clone. V usage is TRBV28 and J usage is TRBJ1-2; D not certain. The V end lost 3 bases, the J end lost 3 bases, and 11 bases lay between the germline ends. The CDR3 consists of 14 residues. The germline V gene has CDR1 MDHEN and CDR2 SYDVKM. The CDR3 nucleotides read TGTGCCAGCAGTTTGTACCGGGATGACTATGGCTACACCTTC. The encoded protein is CASSLYRDDYGYTF.

This clone was seen a few times. The rearrangement uses TRBV6-6 and TRBJ1-5; perhaps TRBD1 as D (5 bases). Trimming stripped 7 bases from V and 9 bases from J, with 25 bases between. The CDR3 is 16 amino acids. CDR1 is MNHNY and CDR2 is SVGAGI in the germline V gene (reference sequence). The CDR3 is CASIFRDGGAGGPQHF. The CDR3 coding sequence is TGTGCCAGCATATTCCGGGACGGTGGTGCGGGAGGGCCCCAGCATTTT.

The chain employs TRBV3-1 (or the pseudogene TRBV3-2) and TRBJ2-1; 9 nucleotides align to TRBD1. The CDR3 length is 16 residues. Germline assignment: CDR1 LGHDT and CDR2 YNNKEL (reference sequence). V gave up 4 bases and J gave up 2 bases; unmatched junction bases: 6. CDR3 DNA sequence: TGTGCCAGCAGCCGTGGACAGGGGAGGCCCTACAATGAGCAGTTCTTC. This translates into CASSRGQGRPYNEQFF.

This rearrangement joins TRBV30 to TRBJ1-5; D gene uncertain. From germline, CDR1 is GTSNPN and CDR2 SVGIG (reference sequence). The V end lost 1 base, the J end lost 2 bases, and 6 bases lay between the germline ends. The CDR3 length is 13 residues. The CDR3 bases are TGTGCCTGGAGTGCGGCCGGCAATCAGCCCCAGCATTTT. This encodes CAWSAAGNQPQHF. The full variable domain, completed using reference TRBV30 and TRBJ1-5, is SQTIHQWPATLVQPVGSPLSLECTVEGTSNPNLYWYRQAAGRGLQLLFYSVGIGQISSEVPQNLSASRPQDRQFILSSKKLLLSDSGFYLCAWSAAGNQPQHFGDGTRLSIL.

The J gene is TRBJ1-2, the V gene TRBV20-1; D gene uncertain. CDR1 is DFQATT and CDR2 is SNEGSKA in the germline V gene (reference sequence). This CDR3 has 10 amino acids. Trimming shortened V by 6 bases and J by 5 bases, and 7 bases separated the two germline ends. The CDR3 DNA sequence: TGCAGTGCGGAAAGATATGGCTACACCTTC. It specifies CSAERYGYTF.

This clone was observed once. The genes are TRBV19 and TRBJ1-3, with a tentative D call TRBD1 (5 bases). The CDR3 extends over 14 amino acids. Looked up from germline, CDR1 is LNHDA and CDR2 is SQIVND (reference sequence). With 7 bases removed from V and 4 bases from J, the gap between germline ends came to 14 bases. The chain's CDR3 is CASTRDPAGNTIYF. CDR3 in DNA: TGTGCCAGTACCCGGGACCCGGCGGGAAACACCATATATTTT.

This chain joins TRBV7-9 and TRBJ1-2; D call uncertain. CDR1 is SEHNR, CDR2 FQNEAQ, per germline (reference sequence). V dropped 0 bases and J dropped 3 bases, with 11 bases sitting between them. The CDR3 spans 15 residues. The CDR3 DNA reads as TGTGCCAGCAGCTTAGCGAGGGTTTCGGACTATGGCTACACCTTC. It codes for CASSLARVSDYGYTF.

The CDR3 region is CASSSPGRQETQYF. CDR3 sequence (DNA): TGTGCCAGCAGTTCCCCCGGCAGGCAAGAGACCCAGTACTTC. The chain links TRBV28 to TRBJ2-5; D not certain. The CDR3 has 14 amino acids. Germline V gives CDR1 MDHEN, CDR2 SYDVKM. V lost 4 bases and J 2 bases, leaving 11 bases between the germline ends.

The J gene is TRBJ2-1, the V gene TRBV7-2; D is undetermined. Germline V gives CDR1 SGHTA, CDR2 FQGNSA. Trimming removed 5 bases from V and 4 bases from J, with 6 bases in between. The CDR3 spans 12 residues. The CDR3 sequence is CASSGQYNEQFF. CDR3 DNA sequence: TGTGCCAGCAGCGGTCAATACAATGAGCAGTTCTTC.

CDR3 residues: CASSLGAVSTPTNTGELFF. CDR3 DNA: TGTGCCAGCAGCTTGGGGGCTGTCAGTACTCCTACGAACACCGGGGAGCTGTTTTTT. The rearrangement uses TRBV5-4 and TRBJ2-2; D unresolved. The CDR3 extends over 19 amino acids. From germline, CDR1 is SGHNT and CDR2 YYREEE (reference sequence). The V end was cut by 0 bases, the J end by 0 bases, with 18 bases between.

This clone occurred once. This chain connects TRBV19 to TRBJ1-3; the D is unclear. This CDR3 comprises 16 residues. The V and J ends lost 3 bases and 2 bases respectively, with 14 bases between them. Germline CDR1 LNHDA, CDR2 SQIVND (reference sequence). CDR3 sequence: CASSIRAGGTGNTIYF. The CDR3 nucleotides are TGTGCCAGTAGTATCCGAGCGGGAGGGACTGGAAACACCATATATTTT.

In its sample, this clone was seen once. The rearrangement uses TRBV15 and TRBJ2-7; the D call may be TRBD1 or TRBD2 (6 bases each). CDR1 is LNHNV and CDR2 is YYDKDF in the germline V gene (reference sequence). This CDR3 is 17 amino acids long. Trimming pared 2 bases from V and 3 bases from J, leaving 20 bases between. The CDR3 region has the DNA TGTGCCACCAGCAGACTCCTGAGGAGGGACACTATCTACGAGCAGTACTTC. Translating it yields CATSRLLRRDTIYEQYF.

This CDR3 reads CASRTGHTGELFF. For the CDR3, the DNA is TGTGCCAGCCGGACAGGGCACACCGGGGAGCTGTTTTTT. This sequence joins TRBV28 and TRBJ2-2; 8 nucleotides agree with TRBD1. The J segment lost 3 bases and the V segment lost 8 bases, leaving 2 bases of the junction unmatched. The CDR3 loop spans 13 amino acids. CDR1 is MDHEN, CDR2 SYDVKM, per germline.

The chain employs TRBV7-2 and TRBJ1-6; D remains unclear. The length of the CDR3 is 15 residues. Looked up from germline, CDR1 is SGHTA and CDR2 is FQGNSA. The V end lost 5 bases, the J end lost 7 bases, and 15 bases lay between the germline ends. DNA of the CDR3: TGTGCCAGCAGCGCGCCGGATCTTGACAATTCACCCCTCCACTTT. The encoded protein is CASSAPDLDNSPLHF.

J is TRBJ2-3 and V is TRBV5-4; 10 bases line up with TRBD1. The CDR3 has 17 residues. CDR1 and CDR2 (germline): SGHNT, YYREEE (reference sequence). J gave up 3 bases and V 4 bases, and 11 bases lay outside the gene matches. The CDR3 here is CASSPRRQGAKTDTQYF. CDR3 bases: TGTGCCAGCAGCCCGCGACGACAGGGGGCTAAGACAGATACGCAGTATTTT. Using reference TRBV5-4 and TRBJ2-3 for the parts outside the CDR3, the full variable domain is ETGVTQSPTHLIKTRGQQVTLRCSSQSGHNTVSWYQQALGQGPQFIFQYYREEENGRGNFPPRFSGLQFPNYSSELNVNALELDDSALYLCASSPRRQGAKTDTQYFGPGTRLTVL.

The chain links TRBV4-3 to TRBJ2-2; 8 bases agree with TRBD1. In germline, CDR1 is LGHNA, CDR2 YSLEER. Losses at the gene ends were 3 bases for V and 6 bases for J; bases not matched to a gene: 6. This CDR3 has 15 amino acids. The CDR3 protein is CASSHDGTGAGELFF. CDR3 nucleotide sequence: TGCGCCAGCAGCCACGACGGGACAGGAGCCGGGGAGCTGTTTTTT.